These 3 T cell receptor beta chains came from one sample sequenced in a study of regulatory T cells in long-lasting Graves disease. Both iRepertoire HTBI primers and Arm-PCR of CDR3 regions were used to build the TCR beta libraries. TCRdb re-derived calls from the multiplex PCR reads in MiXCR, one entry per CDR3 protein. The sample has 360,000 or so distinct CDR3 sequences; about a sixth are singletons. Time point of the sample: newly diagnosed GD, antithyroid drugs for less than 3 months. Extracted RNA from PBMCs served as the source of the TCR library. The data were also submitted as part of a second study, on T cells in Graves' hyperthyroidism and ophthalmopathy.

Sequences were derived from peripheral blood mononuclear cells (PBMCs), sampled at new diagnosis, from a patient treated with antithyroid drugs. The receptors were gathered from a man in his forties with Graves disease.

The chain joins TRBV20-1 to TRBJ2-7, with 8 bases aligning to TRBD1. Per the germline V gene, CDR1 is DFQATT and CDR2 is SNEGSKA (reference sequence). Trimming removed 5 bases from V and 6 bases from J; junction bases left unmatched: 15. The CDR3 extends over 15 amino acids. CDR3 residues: CSAGGTGTNLGEQYF. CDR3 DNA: TGCAGTGCTGGGGGGACAGGTACGAACCTCGGCGAGCAGTACTTC.

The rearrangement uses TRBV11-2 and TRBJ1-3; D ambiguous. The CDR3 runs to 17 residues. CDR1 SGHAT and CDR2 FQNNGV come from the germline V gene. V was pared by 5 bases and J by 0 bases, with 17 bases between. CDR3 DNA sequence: TGTGCCAGCAGCACGCGGGCCCACCTAAGCTCTGGAAACACCATATATTTT. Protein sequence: CASSTRAHLSSGNTIYF.

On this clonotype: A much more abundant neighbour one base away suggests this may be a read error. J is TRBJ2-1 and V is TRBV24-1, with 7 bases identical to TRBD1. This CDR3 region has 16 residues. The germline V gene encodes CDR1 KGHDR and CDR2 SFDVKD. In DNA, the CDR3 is TGTGCCACCGGTGACGCTCCGGGACAGACCTACAATGAGCAGTTCTTC. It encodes CATGDAPGQTYNEQFF.